The present TCR beta chain was sequenced within a study of blood T cell repertoires in COVID-19. The CDR3 has 15 amino acids. V trimming: 6 bases; J trimming: 5 bases; junction bases outside the gene matches: 10. Germline V lookup: CDR1 MDHEN, CDR2 SYDVKM. Data came from immunoSEQ multiplex PCR; TCRdb stores just in-frame clones and leaves some out. The table includes a few hundred thousand clones, 80% to 85% detected once. V usage is TRBV28 and J usage is TRBJ2-1; TRBD1 matches 7 bases. The specimen was peripheral blood. This receptor was taken from a man aged 55-75 years with acute or convalescent COVID-19. This chain's CDR3 is CASRPGGEFHNEQFF. Written as DNA, the CDR3 is TGTGCCAGCAGGCCAGGGGGAGAGTTCCACAATGAGCAGTTCTTC.